The 6 T cell receptor beta chains listed next were all sequenced from one sample in a study of blood T cells in healthy people across ages. A second PCR of roughly 7 to 11 cycles used a sample-barcoded 5' primer and a J-beta primer mix. MiXCR was run by TCRdb on the 5' RACE reads, yielding one entry per CDR3 protein. The table records hundreds of thousands of distinct CDR3 sequences, more than 45% of them present only once. The sample comprised blood. The receptors here all came from a man between 25 and 39 years old in good health.

The V gene is TRBV7-2, the J gene TRBJ2-5; D may be TRBD2 (5 bases). The CDR3 extends over 14 amino acids. Germline V lookup: CDR1 SGHTA, CDR2 FQGNSA. The V end lost 5 bases, the J end lost 4 bases, and 14 bases lay between the germline ends. CDR3 sequence (DNA): TGTGCCAGCAGCGGGCTAGCAGCCCCAGAGACCCAGTACTTC. It yields the protein CASSGLAAPETQYF. Full variable domain (outside the CDR3, taken from reference TRBV7-2 and TRBJ2-5): GAGVSQSPSNKVTEKGKDVELRCDPISGHTALYWYRQSLGQGLEFLIYFQGNSAPDKSGLPSDRFSAERTGGSVSTLTIQRTQQEDSAVYLCASSGLAAPETQYFGPGTRLLVL.

This clonotype turned up a few times. V usage is TRBV12-3 or TRBV12-4 and J usage is TRBJ2-7; the D is unclear. Trimming removed 5 bases at V and 2 bases at J, with 10 bases between. This CDR3 is 13 amino acids long. CDR3 nucleotide sequence: TGTGCCAGCAGTATCTCGGCCGCCTACGAGCAGTACTTC. Its translation is CASSISAAYEQYF.

This chain connects TRBV6-1 to TRBJ2-3; D gene uncertain. The germline V gene encodes CDR1 MNHNS and CDR2 SASEGT. V was trimmed by 1 base and J by 4 bases, leaving 6 bases between them. The length of the CDR3 is 13 residues. The CDR3 bases are TGTGCCAGCAGTGAAGTCCGATCAGATACGCAGTATTTT. It encodes CASSEVRSDTQYF.

The rearrangement uses TRBV6-5 and TRBJ1-2; D uncertain. Looked up from germline, CDR1 is MNHEY and CDR2 is SVGAGI. CDR3 length: 15 amino acids. V was clipped by 5 bases and J by 2 bases, with 15 bases between them. The CDR3 bases are TGTGCCAGCAGTGTTCGGGGAGAGGGAAACTATGGCTACACCTTC. Its protein is CASSVRGEGNYGYTF.

The chain couples TRBV12-3 or TRBV12-4 to TRBJ2-3, with D perhaps TRBD1 (6 bases). The germline V and J ends were trimmed by 5 bases and 5 bases, with 14 bases remaining between them. CDR3 length: 14 residues. CDR3 nucleotides: TGTGCCAGCAGTCCCCGGCAGGGGATAGATACGCAGTATTTT. Translation: CASSPRQGIDTQYF.

The sample holds one count of this clonotype. This chain links TRBV12-3 or TRBV12-4 with TRBJ2-1, with 12 bases that match TRBD2. V lost 5 bases, J lost 0 bases, and 11 bases stayed unmatched. The CDR3 consists of 19 residues. The CDR3 loop reads CASSGSGTSGPSSYNEQFF. The CDR3 nucleotides read TGTGCCAGCAGTGGATCCGGGACTAGCGGGCCTAGCTCCTACAATGAGCAGTTCTTC.